This TCR beta chain emerged from a study of blood T cell repertoires in COVID-19. Overall study: Sites across the United States, Italy and Spain contributed samples from acute and convalescent COVID-19. PBMCs, B-cell-depleted T cells, or T cells provided the cDNA or gDNA that made up the material.

In the study's own analysis: Researchers report that nucleated cell counts were estimated from reference gene primer amplification. Generated by immunoSEQ multiplex PCR, the TCRdb table keeps only in-frame clones and is missing some. That table is the source of V, J and clone size, and D and trimming were worked out from the DNA. The table includes 200,000 to 300,000 clones, approximately 83% detected once. This CDR3 contains 14 residues. V was shortened by 4 bases and J by 1 base, with 10 bases between the two germline ends. Germline CDR1 and CDR2: SEHNR and FQNEAQ (reference sequence). The chain has TRBV7-9 and TRBJ1-1, with a weak D call TRBD1 (5 bases). This clonotype was obtained from a woman in her thirties who had recovered from COVID-19. The sequenced material came from peripheral blood. DNA for the CDR3: TGTGCCAGCAGCTCCCCAGACAGGAACACTGAAGCTTTCTTT. Translated: CASSSPDRNTEAFF.